The clone carrying this TCR beta chain occurred once. These data come from a study of blood T cell repertoires in COVID-19. Study-level background: COVID-19 samples from acute and convalescent phases originated in the United States, Italy and Spain. PBMCs, B-cell-depleted T cells, or T cells were the source of the cDNA or gDNA that made up the material.

Germline values: CDR1 GTSNPN, CDR2 SVGIG (reference sequence). The CDR3 is made up of 11 amino acids. Deletions cut 5 bases from V and 9 bases from J, with 13 bases between. Original data processing: Estimation of nucleated cell counts was performed using reference gene primer amplification. The method was immunoSEQ multiplex PCR; TCRdb's version includes in-frame clones alone and lacks a portion of them. That table is the source of V, J and clone size, and D and trimming were worked out from the DNA. In the table there are approximately 200,000 clones, approximately 88% of which are singletons. The receptor's source is a woman aged 30 to 39 with acute or convalescent COVID-19. The sequencing input was peripheral blood. The V and J genes are TRBV30 and TRBJ1-1; D uncertain. CDR3 loop: CAWSETSQAFF. The CDR3 region has the DNA TGTGCCTGGTCTGAGACAAGTCAAGCTTTCTTT.